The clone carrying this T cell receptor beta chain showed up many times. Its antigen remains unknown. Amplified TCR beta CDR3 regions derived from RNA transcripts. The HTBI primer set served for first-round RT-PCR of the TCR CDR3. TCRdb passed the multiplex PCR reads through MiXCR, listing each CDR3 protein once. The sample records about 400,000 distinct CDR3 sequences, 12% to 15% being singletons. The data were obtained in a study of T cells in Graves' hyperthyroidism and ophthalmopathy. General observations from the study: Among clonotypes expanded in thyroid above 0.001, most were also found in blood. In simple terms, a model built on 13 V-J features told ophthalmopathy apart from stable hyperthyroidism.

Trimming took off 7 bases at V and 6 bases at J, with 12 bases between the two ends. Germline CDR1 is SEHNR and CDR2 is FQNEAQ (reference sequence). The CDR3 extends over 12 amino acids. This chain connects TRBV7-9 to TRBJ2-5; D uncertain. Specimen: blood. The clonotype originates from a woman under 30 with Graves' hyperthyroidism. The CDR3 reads CASIGNPQTQYF. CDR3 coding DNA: TGTGCCAGCATAGGGAATCCGCAGACCCAGTACTTC.